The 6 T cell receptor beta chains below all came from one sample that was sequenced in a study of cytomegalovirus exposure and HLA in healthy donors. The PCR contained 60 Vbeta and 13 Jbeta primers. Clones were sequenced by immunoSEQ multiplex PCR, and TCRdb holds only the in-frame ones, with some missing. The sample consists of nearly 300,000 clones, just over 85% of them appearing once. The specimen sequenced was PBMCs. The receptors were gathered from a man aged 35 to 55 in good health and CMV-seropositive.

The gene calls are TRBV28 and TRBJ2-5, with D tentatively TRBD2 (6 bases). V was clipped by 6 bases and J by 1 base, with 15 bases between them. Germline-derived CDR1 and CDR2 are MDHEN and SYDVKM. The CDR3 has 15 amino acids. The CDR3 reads CASSRNWGLQETQYF. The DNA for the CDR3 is TGTGCCAGCAGCCGAAACTGGGGACTCCAAGAGACCCAGTACTTC.

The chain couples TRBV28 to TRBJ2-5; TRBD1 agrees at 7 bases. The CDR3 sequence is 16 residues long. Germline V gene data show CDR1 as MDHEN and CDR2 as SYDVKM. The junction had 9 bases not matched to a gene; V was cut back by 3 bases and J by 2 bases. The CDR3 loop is CASSFLDRRNQETQYF. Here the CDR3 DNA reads TGTGCCAGCAGTTTTCTGGACAGGCGTAATCAAGAGACCCAGTACTTC.

CDR3 residues: CASSSGTAVYEQYF. DNA for the CDR3: TGTGCCAGCAGTTCCGGGACAGCAGTTTACGAGCAGTACTTC. The chain combines TRBV27 with TRBJ2-7; TRBD1 matches 7 bases. The CDR3 runs 14 residues. Germline loops: CDR1 MNHEY, CDR2 SMNVEV (reference sequence). The ends lost 4 bases at V and 4 bases at J; junction bases unmatched: 7.

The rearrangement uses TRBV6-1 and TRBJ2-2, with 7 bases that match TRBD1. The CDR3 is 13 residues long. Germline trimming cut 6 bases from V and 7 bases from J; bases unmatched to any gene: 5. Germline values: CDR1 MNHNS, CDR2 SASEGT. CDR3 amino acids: CASSLQGYGELFF. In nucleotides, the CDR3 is TGTGCCAGCAGCTTACAGGGGTACGGGGAGCTGTTTTTT.

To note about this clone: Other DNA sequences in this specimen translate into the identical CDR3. CDR3 in DNA: TGTGCCAGCAGTGAAGGAGACTCTTACGAGCAGTACTTC. This translates into CASSEGDSYEQYF. The rearrangement joins TRBV6-4 to TRBJ2-7; D is unresolved. Looked up from germline, CDR1 is MRHNA and CDR2 is SNTAGT. The ends were cut back, 3 bases at V and 4 bases at J, with 10 bases in the middle. The CDR3 sequence is 13 residues long.

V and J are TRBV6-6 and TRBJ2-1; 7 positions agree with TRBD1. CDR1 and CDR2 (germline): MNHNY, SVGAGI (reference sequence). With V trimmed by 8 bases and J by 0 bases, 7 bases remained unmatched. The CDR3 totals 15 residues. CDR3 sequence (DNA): TGTGCCAGCGTGACAGGGCTAAGCTCCTACAATGAGCAGTTCTTC. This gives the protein CASVTGLSSYNEQFF.